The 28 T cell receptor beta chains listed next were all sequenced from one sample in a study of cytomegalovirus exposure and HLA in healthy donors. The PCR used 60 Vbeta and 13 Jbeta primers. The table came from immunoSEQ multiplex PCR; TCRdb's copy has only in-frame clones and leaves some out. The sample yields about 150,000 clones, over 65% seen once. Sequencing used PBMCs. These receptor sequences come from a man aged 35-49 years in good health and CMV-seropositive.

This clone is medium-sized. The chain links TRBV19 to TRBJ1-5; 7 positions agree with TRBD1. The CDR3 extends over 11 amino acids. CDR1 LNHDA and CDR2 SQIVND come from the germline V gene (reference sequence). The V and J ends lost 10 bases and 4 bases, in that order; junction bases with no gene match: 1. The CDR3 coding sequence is TGTGCCACAGGGGGGAATCAGCCCCAGCATTTT. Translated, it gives CATGGNQPQHF.

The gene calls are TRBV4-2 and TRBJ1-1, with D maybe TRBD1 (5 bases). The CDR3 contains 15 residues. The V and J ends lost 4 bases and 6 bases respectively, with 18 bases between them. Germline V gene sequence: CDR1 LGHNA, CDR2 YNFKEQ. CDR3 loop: CASSRGGTGSAEAFF. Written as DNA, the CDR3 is TGTGCCAGCAGCCGGGGAGGAACAGGTTCCGCTGAAGCTTTCTTT.

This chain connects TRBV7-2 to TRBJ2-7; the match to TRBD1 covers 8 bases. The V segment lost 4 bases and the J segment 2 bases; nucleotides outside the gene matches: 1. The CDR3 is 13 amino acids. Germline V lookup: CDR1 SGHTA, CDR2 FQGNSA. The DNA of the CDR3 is TGTGCCAGCAGCTGGGACAGGACCTACGAGCAGTACTTC. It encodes CASSWDRTYEQYF.

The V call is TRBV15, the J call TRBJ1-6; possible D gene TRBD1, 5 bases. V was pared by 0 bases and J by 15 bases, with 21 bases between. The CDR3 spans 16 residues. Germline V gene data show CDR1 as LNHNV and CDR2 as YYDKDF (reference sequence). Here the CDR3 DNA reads TGTGCCACCAGCAGAGATATCACACAGGTTCGAAGTAACCTCCACTTT. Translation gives CATSRDITQVRSNLHF.

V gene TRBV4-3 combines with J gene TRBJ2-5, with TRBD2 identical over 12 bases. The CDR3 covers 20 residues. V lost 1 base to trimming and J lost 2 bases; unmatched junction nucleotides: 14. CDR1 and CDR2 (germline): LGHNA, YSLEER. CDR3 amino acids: CASSQGGASGRVLLQETQYF. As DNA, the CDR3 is TGCGCCAGCAGCCAAGGAGGGGCTAGCGGGAGGGTCCTCTTACAAGAGACCCAGTACTTC.

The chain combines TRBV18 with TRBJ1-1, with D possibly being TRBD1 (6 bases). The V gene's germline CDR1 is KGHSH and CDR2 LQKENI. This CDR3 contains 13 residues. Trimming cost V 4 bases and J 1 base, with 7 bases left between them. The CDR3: CASSQGENTEAFF. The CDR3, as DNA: TGTGCCAGCTCACAGGGGGAGAACACTGAAGCTTTCTTT.

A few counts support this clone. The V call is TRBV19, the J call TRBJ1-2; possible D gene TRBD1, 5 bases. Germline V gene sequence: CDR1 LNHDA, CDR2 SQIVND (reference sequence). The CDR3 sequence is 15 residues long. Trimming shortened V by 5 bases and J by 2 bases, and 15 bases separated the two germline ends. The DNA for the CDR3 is TGTGCCAGTAGTGCCCTGACAGTAACCAACTATGGCTACACCTTC. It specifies CASSALTVTNYGYTF.

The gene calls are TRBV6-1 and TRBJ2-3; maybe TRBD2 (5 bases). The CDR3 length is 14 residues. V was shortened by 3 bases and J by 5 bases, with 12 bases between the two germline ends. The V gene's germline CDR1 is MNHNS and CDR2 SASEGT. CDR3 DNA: TGTGCCAGCAGTGATTTGAGGGAGAAAGATACGCAGTATTTT. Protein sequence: CASSDLREKDTQYF.

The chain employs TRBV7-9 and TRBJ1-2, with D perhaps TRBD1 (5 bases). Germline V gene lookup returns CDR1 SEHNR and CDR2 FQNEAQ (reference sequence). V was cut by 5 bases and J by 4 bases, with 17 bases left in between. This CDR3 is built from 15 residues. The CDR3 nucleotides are TGTGCCAGCAGCCCAAACGTGGACACCGTCTATGGCTACACCTTC. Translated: CASSPNVDTVYGYTF. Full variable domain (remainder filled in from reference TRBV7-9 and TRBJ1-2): DTGVSQNPRHKITKRGQNVTFRCDPISEHNRLYWYRQTLGQGPEFLTYFQNEAQLEKSRLLSDRFSAERPKGSFSTLEIQRTEQGDSAMYLCASSPNVDTVYGYTFGSGTRLTVV.

The CDR3, as DNA: TGCGCCAGCAGCCAAGATTACGGGAGGGACACAGATACGCAGTATTTT. As protein: CASSQDYGRDTDTQYF. V gene TRBV4-1 combines with J gene TRBJ2-3, with 8 bases identical to TRBD2. V was clipped by 0 bases and J by 2 bases; unmatched bases: 4. This CDR3 spans 16 amino acids. Germline V lookup: CDR1 MGHRA, CDR2 YSYEKL.

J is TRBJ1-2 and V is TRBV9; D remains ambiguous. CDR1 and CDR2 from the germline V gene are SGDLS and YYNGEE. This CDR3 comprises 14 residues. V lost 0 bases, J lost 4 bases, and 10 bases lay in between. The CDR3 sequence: CASSVAGDGYGYTF. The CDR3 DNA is TGTGCCAGCAGCGTAGCCGGTGATGGCTATGGCTACACCTTC. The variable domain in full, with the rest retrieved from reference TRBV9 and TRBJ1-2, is DSGVTQTPKHLITATGQRVTLRCSPRSGDLSVYWYQQSLDQGLQFLIQYYNGEERAKGNILERFSAQQFPDLHSELNLSSLELGDSALYFCASSVAGDGYGYTFGSGTRLTVV.

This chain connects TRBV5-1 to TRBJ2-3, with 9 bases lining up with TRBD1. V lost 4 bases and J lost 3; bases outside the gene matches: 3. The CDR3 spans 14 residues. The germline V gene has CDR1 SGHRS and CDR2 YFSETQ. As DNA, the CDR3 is TGCGCCAGCAGCCCGGGACAGGGAACAGATACGCAGTATTTT. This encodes CASSPGQGTDTQYF. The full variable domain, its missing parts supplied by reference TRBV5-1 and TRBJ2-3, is KAGVTQTPRYLIKTRGQQVTLSCSPISGHRSVSWYQQTPGQGLQFLFEYFSETQRNKGNFPGRFSGRQFSNSRSEMNVSTLELGDSALYLCASSPGQGTDTQYFGPGTRLTVL.

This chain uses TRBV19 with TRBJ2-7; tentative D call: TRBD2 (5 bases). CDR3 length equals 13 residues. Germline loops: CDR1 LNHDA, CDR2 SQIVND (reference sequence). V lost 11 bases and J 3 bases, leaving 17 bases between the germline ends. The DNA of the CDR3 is TGTGCCTCCGCGGCCGCAGGAGGCTACGAGCAGTACTTC. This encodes CASAAAGGYEQYF.

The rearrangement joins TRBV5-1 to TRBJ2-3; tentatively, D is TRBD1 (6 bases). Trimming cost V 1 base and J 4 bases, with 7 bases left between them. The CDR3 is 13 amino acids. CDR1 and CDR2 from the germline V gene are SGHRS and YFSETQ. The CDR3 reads CASSLTGPDTQYF. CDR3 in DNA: TGCGCCAGCAGCTTGACAGGGCCAGATACGCAGTATTTT.

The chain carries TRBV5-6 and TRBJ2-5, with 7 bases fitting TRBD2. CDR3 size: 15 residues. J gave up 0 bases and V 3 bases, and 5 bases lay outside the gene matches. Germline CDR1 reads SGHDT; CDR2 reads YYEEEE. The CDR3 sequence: CASSSFGGDQETQYF. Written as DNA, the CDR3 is TGTGCCAGCAGCTCGTTTGGGGGGGACCAAGAGACCCAGTACTTC.

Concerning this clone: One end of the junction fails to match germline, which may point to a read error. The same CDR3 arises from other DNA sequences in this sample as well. CDR3 DNA sequence: TGTGCCAGCAGTTTATCGGGCGAGACTAACTATGGTTACACCTTC. Translating it yields CASSLSGETNYGYTF. The rearrangement links TRBV27 to TRBJ1-2; D ambiguous. CDR1 and CDR2 from the germline V gene are MNHEY and SMNVEV (reference sequence). The CDR3 has 15 amino acids.

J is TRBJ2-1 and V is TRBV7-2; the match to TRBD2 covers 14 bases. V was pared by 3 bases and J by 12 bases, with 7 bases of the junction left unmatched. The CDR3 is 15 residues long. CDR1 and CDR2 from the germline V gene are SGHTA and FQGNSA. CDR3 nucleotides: TGTGCCAGCAGCTTGGGGACTAGCGGGAGAATAGGGCAGTTCTTC. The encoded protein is CASSLGTSGRIGQFF.

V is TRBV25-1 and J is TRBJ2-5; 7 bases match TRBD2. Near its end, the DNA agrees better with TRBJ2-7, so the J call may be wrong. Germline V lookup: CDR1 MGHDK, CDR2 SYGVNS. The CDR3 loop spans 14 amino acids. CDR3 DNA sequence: TGTGCCAGCTCCCGGGAGGCCTTCCCCTACGAGCAGTACTTC. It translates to CASSREAFPYEQYF.

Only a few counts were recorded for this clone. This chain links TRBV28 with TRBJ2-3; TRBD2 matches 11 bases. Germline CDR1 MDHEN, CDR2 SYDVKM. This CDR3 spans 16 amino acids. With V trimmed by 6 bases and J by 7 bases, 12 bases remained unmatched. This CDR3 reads CASSRSSGRAGNTQYF. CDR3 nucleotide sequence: TGTGCCAGCAGCCGAAGTAGCGGGAGGGCCGGGAATACGCAGTATTTT.

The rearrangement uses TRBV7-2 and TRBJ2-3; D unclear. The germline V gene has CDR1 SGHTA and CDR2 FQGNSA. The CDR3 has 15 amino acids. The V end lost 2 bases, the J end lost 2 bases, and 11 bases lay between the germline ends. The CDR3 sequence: CASSLSWAVTDTQYF. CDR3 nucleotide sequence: TGTGCCAGCAGCTTAAGTTGGGCCGTCACAGATACGCAGTATTTT. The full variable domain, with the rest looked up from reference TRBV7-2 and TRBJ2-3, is GAGVSQSPSNKVTEKGKDVELRCDPISGHTALYWYRQSLGQGLEFLIYFQGNSAPDKSGLPSDRFSAERTGGSVSTLTIQRTQQEDSAVYLCASSLSWAVTDTQYFGPGTRLTVL.

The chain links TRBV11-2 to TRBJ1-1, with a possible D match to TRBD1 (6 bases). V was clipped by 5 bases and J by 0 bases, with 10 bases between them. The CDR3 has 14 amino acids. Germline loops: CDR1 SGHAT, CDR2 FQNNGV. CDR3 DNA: TGTGCCAGCAGCCTCGGACAGATGAACACTGAAGCTTTCTTT. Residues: CASSLGQMNTEAFF.

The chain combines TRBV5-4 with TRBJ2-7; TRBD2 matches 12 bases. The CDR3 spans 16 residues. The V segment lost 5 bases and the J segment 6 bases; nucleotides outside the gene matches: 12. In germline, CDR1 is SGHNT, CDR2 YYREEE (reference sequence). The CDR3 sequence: CASSPMTSGRIPEQYF. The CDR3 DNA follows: TGTGCCAGCAGTCCAATGACTAGCGGGAGAATACCCGAGCAGTACTTC.

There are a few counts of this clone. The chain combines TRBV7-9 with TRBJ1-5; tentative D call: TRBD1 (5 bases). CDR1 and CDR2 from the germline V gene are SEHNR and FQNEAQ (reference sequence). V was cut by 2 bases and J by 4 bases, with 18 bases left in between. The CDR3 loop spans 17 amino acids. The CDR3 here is CASSLWMSGPENQPQHF. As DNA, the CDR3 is TGTGCCAGCAGCTTATGGATGTCAGGGCCCGAAAATCAGCCCCAGCATTTT.

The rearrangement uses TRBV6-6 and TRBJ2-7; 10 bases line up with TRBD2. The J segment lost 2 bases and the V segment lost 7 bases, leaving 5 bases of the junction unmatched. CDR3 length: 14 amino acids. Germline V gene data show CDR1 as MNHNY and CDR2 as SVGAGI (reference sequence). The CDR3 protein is CASTRLAGPYEQYF. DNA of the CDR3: TGTGCCAGCACCAGACTAGCGGGTCCCTACGAGCAGTACTTC.

CDR3 residues: CASSWGGQGGYEQYF. The CDR3, as DNA: TGCGCCAGCAGCTGGGGGGGACAGGGTGGATACGAGCAGTACTTC. The chain is built from TRBV5-1 and TRBJ2-7; TRBD1 matches 9 bases. The CDR3 is made up of 15 amino acids. Germline V gene data show CDR1 as SGHRS and CDR2 as YFSETQ. The V segment lost 3 bases and the J segment 4 bases; nucleotides outside the gene matches: 8.

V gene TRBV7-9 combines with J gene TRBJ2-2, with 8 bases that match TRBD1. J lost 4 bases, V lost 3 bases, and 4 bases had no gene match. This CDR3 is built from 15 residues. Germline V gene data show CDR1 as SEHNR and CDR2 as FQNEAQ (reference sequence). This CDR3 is CASSFAGGRTGELFF. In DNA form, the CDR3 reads TGTGCCAGCAGCTTCGCAGGGGGCCGCACCGGGGAGCTGTTTTTT.

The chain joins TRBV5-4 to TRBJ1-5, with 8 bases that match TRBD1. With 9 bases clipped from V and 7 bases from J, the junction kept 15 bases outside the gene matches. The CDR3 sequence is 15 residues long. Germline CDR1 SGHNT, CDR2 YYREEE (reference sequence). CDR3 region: CAIIKNDRGDQPQHF. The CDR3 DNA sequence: TGTGCCATCATTAAGAACGACAGGGGAGACCAGCCCCAGCATTTT. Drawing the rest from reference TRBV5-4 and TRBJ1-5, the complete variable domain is ETGVTQSPTHLIKTRGQQVTLRCSSQSGHNTVSWYQQALGQGPQFIFQYYREEENGRGNFPPRFSGLQFPNYSSELNVNALELDDSALYLCAIIKNDRGDQPQHFGDGTRLSIL.

The CDR3 spells CASSVGPIQGGEAFF. The DNA of the CDR3 is TGTGCCAGCAGCGTCGGACCTATACAGGGGGGTGAAGCTTTCTTT. The chain carries TRBV7-9 and TRBJ1-1, with 8 positions matching TRBD1. The length of the CDR3 is 15 residues. The germline CDR1 and CDR2 sequences are SEHNR and FQNEAQ (reference sequence). V lost 5 bases to trimming and J lost 7 bases; unmatched junction nucleotides: 12.